The present T cell receptor (beta chain) was sequenced within a study of cytomegalovirus exposure and HLA in healthy donors (dated by TCRdb to about 2017). Concerning the study at large: In an earlier analysis of under 600 of the donors, about 270 Gb of sequence data and approximately 100 million unique TCR beta sequences from about 179 million T cells were reported. An early release covering some 640 HLA-typed donors comprised about 300 gigabases of sequencing data and around 85 million unique TCR sequences. Of the approximately 400 genotyped donors, roughly 80% fell in the genetic ancestry cluster associated with self-reported Caucasian donors. The aim of the study was to test whether cataloging public T cell receptors could identify signatures of past pathogen exposure. Using immunosequencing, the study profiled T cell repertoires from 500 to 800 subjects and related those repertoires to cytomegalovirus serostatus. A separate validation cohort of over a hundred different subjects was used in addition to the 666-subject first cohort. High-throughput TCR immunosequencing, statistical association of individual TCRs with disease status, and machine learning were combined to predict cytomegalovirus infection status. In a later analysis, previously published TCR beta repertoires from 500 to 750 donors were re-analyzed and high-resolution HLA genotyping was added so that TCR occurrence patterns could be studied. In the later analysis, no new phenotypic data were used to find candidate immune exposures; instead, reliance was placed on TCR beta sequences and their occurrence across donors. An earlier analysis of more than 450 of the donors used high-throughput TCR beta sequencing to judge whether each TCR beta V gene segment behaved as functional or pseudogenic. Donor age, sex, ethnicity and CMV serostatus were collected together with the repertoire data. In a later genetic analysis, genome-wide SNP genotypes for about 55% of the 666 donors were used, and that subset was treated as a discovery cohort. All discovery cohort repertoires had been generated on a single sequencing platform. Class I and class II HLA loci were covered by the typing at four-digit resolution. The number of donors typed differed by locus, with 629-630 for A, B, C, DRB1 and DQB1, 522 for DQA1, under 610 for DPA1, and 472 for DPB1. Because of strong linkage in the cohort, five DR-DQ haplotypes were treated as single units for association and clustering. Among some 410 genotyped donors of the cohort, an average of roughly 240,000 unique TCR beta nucleotide sequences were sequenced per donor, roughly 20% of them non-productive.

The cohort consisted of 666 healthy bone marrow donors. All cohort members were sampled while nominally healthy, although unrecorded immune exposures were likely present. The donor tested CMV seropositive, placing the donor among the 250 to 300 seropositive members of the cohort. A peripheral blood sample was collected from each donor, and TCR beta sequencing was performed on peripheral blood mononuclear cells. Genomic DNA extraction from the blood cell samples was performed with the Qiagen DNeasy Blood Extraction Kit. The germline V gene (reference sequence) sets CDR1 to LNHDA and CDR2 to SQIVND. At the junction V is shortened by 3 bases and J by 14 bases, with 23 bases in between. Taken from cysteine to phenylalanine, the CDR3 has 16 residues. Only the CDR3 DNA is retained, 48 bases long and in frame from the first base. As to this clone: This receptor's antigen is unknown. Per-base qualities were not stored, and no clone one base away is much larger.

Library creation used the immunoSEQ multiplex PCR assay. A mixture of 60 forward primers for TCR Vbeta segments and 13 reverse primers for TCR Jbeta segments was used in the multiplex PCR. The CDR3 region of rearranged TCR beta genes was amplified from genomic DNA by a multiplex PCR assay. Amplified TCR beta libraries were sequenced as 87-base-pair reads on the Illumina HiSeq System. In the source study's methods: In a later analysis, some 80 million unique TCR beta chains were counted across the roughly 670 repertoires, and roughly 11 million of these chains were shared by at least two donors. A nearest-neighbor algorithm error-corrected the raw reads and collapsed the reads into unique sequences, merging closely related sequences to remove PCR and sequencing errors. To assign V, D and J gene segments, CDR3 sequences were aligned to IMGT reference sequences. Each retained sequence needed at least a six-nucleotide match to both a V gene segment and a J gene segment. Rearrangements were classified as productive when the CDR3 lacked stop codons and remained in frame with V and J, and all other rearrangements were classified as non-productive. CDR3 was defined by IMGT convention, running from the second conserved V-encoded cysteine to the conserved J-encoded phenylalanine. The earlier analysis of fewer than 750 of the donors excluded sequences that lacked an unambiguous match to a single V gene segment. An earlier analysis of under 750 of the donors called V segments functional above 56.7% productive rearrangements and segregating when the between-donor standard deviation exceeded 5%. To diagnose cytomegalovirus status from the catalog of TCR beta chain sequences, a statistical classification framework was built. A later analysis assigned V and J genes by comparing TCR nucleotide sequences with IMGT/GENE-DB human TR gene sequences. A later analysis assigned CDR3 sequences and most-parsimonious VDJ recombination scenarios with the TCRdist pipeline. In a later analysis, every TCR beta chain was defined by the combination of its CDR3 amino acid sequence and its V-gene family, and reads without a unique V-gene family were dropped. In a later analysis, 500 to 650 highly shared, low-generation-probability nucleotide sequences were removed to address suspected cross-contamination and a sequencing artifact. A later analysis calculated a clonal expansion index for each public chain from normalized within-repertoire ranks of inferred template counts. A later analysis computed generation probabilities with a VDJ recombination model fitted to out-of-frame rearrangements, and checked the results against IGoR. In a later analysis, hypergeometric tests were used to score TCR-TCR, TCR-HLA and TCR-CMV co-occurrence, with a repertoire-size bias correction applied to TCR pairs. In a later analysis, false discovery rates were estimated by permuting HLA or CMV assignments 20 times. In a later analysis, co-occurring TCRs were grouped using DBSCAN, with TCRdist sequence similarity added in when clustering inside HLA-allele-positive subsets. Co-occurrence clustering excluded repertoires with fewer than 30,000 or more than 120,000 public chains, plus five with anomalous nucleotide sharing. Entries here come from immuneACCESS through TCRdb and include only in-frame sequences with V and J called. Some clones fail to appear in such tables; in the studies checked, an unresolved V gene covers under half of the shortfall, and the cause of the remainder is unknown. That table supplies the V and J calls and clone size; D and trimming were determined from the DNA. Counted in this sample were about 190,000 clones; around four fifths of them appeared once. The leading ten clones occupy about 1.8% of the sample.

The full study reports these points: According to a later genetic analysis, donors in an Asian-associated ancestry cluster had fewer N-insertions in productive TCRs than the approximately 630-donor mean. In a later analysis, several top co-occurrence clusters were reported to appear linked to parvovirus B19, influenza, CMV and Epstein-Barr virus. Three of the identified cytomegalovirus-associated TCR beta chains were confirmed in vitro to be specific for cytomegalovirus antigens. Sequencing depth was assumed to be roughly uniform across donors in the presence/absence analyses, though that assumption may not hold. While some public TCRs were present in many individuals, most TCR sequences turned up only very rarely across donors. A further reported finding was that TCR beta sequences accurately predicted the HLA-A and HLA-B alleles for most subjects in the first cohort. In a later analysis, more than 15,000 TCR beta sequences were associated with specific HLA alleles at a false discovery rate of 0.05. The study gave a list of roughly 150 TCR beta chains associated with cytomegalovirus. The classifier was reported to diagnose cytomegalovirus status with high specificity and sensitivity in both the original and validation cohorts. In a later analysis, HLA-associated TCR beta chains showed more clonal expansion and lower generation probabilities than non-associated chains that were equally common. Correlated functional status among segregating V segments might reflect linkage disequilibrium, but an unknown experimental factor could not be ruled out. In an earlier analysis of more than 450 of the donors, most TCR beta V segments were observed in productive rearrangements about 87% or about 30% of the time, broadly matching IMGT annotations. A later analysis found that most CMV-associated TCR beta chains appeared HLA-restricted, with HLA associations seemingly driven largely by CMV exposure. HLA typing was unavailable for some donors at each locus, so association tests used only the typed subset. A later genetic analysis associated a missense DCLRE1C variant with V-gene and J-gene trimming of TCR beta chains, and an independent cohort replicated the association. For the cohort, immune exposure information was limited to CMV serostatus. It was suggested by the authors that the approach could potentially be generalized to other disease states and immunological phenotypes. A cluster of highly shared sequence variants was judged likely to represent a technical artifact of the sequencing pipeline. Only TCR beta chains were sequenced in this cohort, and the absence of alpha or paired-chain data limited detectable features. The earlier analysis of approximately 560 of the donors excluded 15 to 20 rarely observed V segments, including chromosome 9 orphons, because counts were too low. When HLA alleles, especially DR and DQ, strongly co-occurred, TCR associations were difficult to assign to individual alleles. According to a later analysis, TCR association rates differed among HLA loci, with DRB1 alleles showing the most associated TCRs and HLA-C alleles showing the fewest. Because the 87-base-pair reads could not distinguish some IMGT-functional V segments, including TRBV6-2 and TRBV6-3, those segments were excluded.

This TCR was sampled from a man aged 35-49 years in good health and CMV-seropositive. Sequencing was done on a sample of PBMCs. The receptor chain draws on TRBV19 and TRBJ1-6; the D segment cannot be called with confidence. The CDR3 sequence is CASSIAGRGHPSSLHF. The DNA is as follows: TGTGCCAGTAGTATCGCCGGTCGCGGCCACCCGTCGTCCCTCCACTTT.